Listed here are 26 T cell receptor beta chains from one sample, sequenced in a study of T cells in pancreatic ductal adenocarcinoma. Data came from immunoSEQ multiplex PCR; TCRdb stores just in-frame clones and leaves some out. The data hold fewer than 20,000 clones, with about 93% observed a single time. Surgery without prior neoadjuvant therapy was the treatment of the selected pancreatic ductal adenocarcinoma patients. The material sequenced was PBMCs. The origin of the receptors is a human donor with pancreatic ductal adenocarcinoma.

This chain connects TRBV2 to TRBJ1-4; D gene unclear. V dropped 5 bases and J dropped 3 bases, with 10 bases sitting between them. This CDR3 has 14 residues. Germline lookup yields CDR1 SNHLY and CDR2 FYNNEI. The CDR3 region has the DNA TGTGCCAGCAGTAGTTCGGGGTCTAATGAAAAACTGTTTTTT. This translates into CASSSSGSNEKLFF.

This clone occurred once. The chain links TRBV28 to TRBJ2-3, with 10 bases identical to TRBD2. The CDR3 has 16 residues. The J segment lost 3 bases and the V segment lost 5 bases, leaving 8 bases of the junction unmatched. The V gene's germline CDR1 is MDHEN and CDR2 SYDVKM. The CDR3 here is CASSPASGSETDTQYF. CDR3 sequence (DNA): TGTGCCAGCAGTCCCGCTAGCGGGAGTGAAACAGATACGCAGTATTTT. Drawing the rest from reference TRBV28 and TRBJ2-3, the complete variable domain is DVKVTQSSRYLVKRTGEKVFLECVQDMDHENMFWYRQDPGLGLRLIYFSYDVKMKEKGDIPEGYSVSREKKERFSLILESASTNQTSMYLCASSPASGSETDTQYFGPGTRLTVL.

The chain recombines TRBV7-6 with TRBJ2-7, with D perhaps matching TRBD2 (7 bases). The germline V gene encodes CDR1 SGHVS and CDR2 FNYEAQ. The CDR3 has 15 amino acids. V lost 0 bases and J 0 bases, leaving 9 bases between the germline ends. The CDR3 DNA reads TGTGCCAGCAGCTTAGCAGGGGGGGCCTCCTACGAGCAGTACTTC. Protein sequence: CASSLAGGASYEQYF.

In its sample, this clone was seen once. CDR3 sequence: CASSRGGLANTEAFF. The CDR3 bases are TGCGCCAGCAGCCGCGGTGGGTTGGCGAACACTGAAGCTTTCTTT. This sequence joins TRBV5-1 and TRBJ1-1; D is undetermined. The V end lost 4 bases, the J end lost 1 base, and 14 bases lay between the germline ends. This CDR3 comprises 15 residues. Germline-derived CDR1 and CDR2 are SGHRS and YFSETQ.

This chain connects TRBV29-1 to TRBJ2-5; 12 nucleotides align to TRBD1. The last part of the DNA fits TRBJ2-7 better; the J call may be wrong. The CDR3 extends over 18 amino acids. Germline assignment: CDR1 SQVTM and CDR2 ANQGSEA. In nucleotides, the CDR3 is TGCAGCGTTGAAGAAATAGGGGACAGGGGGCTCTACTCCTACGAGCAGTACTTC. Amino acid sequence: CSVEEIGDRGLYSYEQYF.

This sequence joins TRBV7-2 and TRBJ1-5; TRBD1 aligns across 8 bases. With V trimmed by 5 bases and J by 9 bases, 3 bases remained unmatched. The length of the CDR3 is 12 residues. Germline CDR1 SGHTA, CDR2 FQGNSA. DNA for the CDR3: TGTGCCAGCAGCCCCGACAGGGGGCCCCAGCATTTT. This encodes CASSPDRGPQHF.

This sequence joins TRBV7-8 and TRBJ2-1; TRBD1 matches at 9 bases. Germline CDR1 is SGHVS and CDR2 is FQNEAQ. This CDR3 is built from 15 residues. Losses at the gene ends were 3 bases for V and 3 bases for J; bases not matched to a gene: 3. CDR3 DNA sequence: TGTGCCAGCAGCTTCGGGACAGGGATCTACAATGAGCAGTTCTTC. Protein sequence: CASSFGTGIYNEQFF.

This sequence joins TRBV9 and TRBJ2-3; 16 bases agree with TRBD2. Germline CDR1 is SGDLS and CDR2 is YYNGEE. The CDR3 consists of 20 residues. The V gene end was trimmed by 3 bases and the J gene end by 6 bases; junction bases not matched to a gene: 16. The CDR3, as DNA: TGTGCCAGCAGCGCGCACAAACCGGGACTAGCGGGAGGGAATCCGGATACGCAGTATTTT. Protein sequence: CASSAHKPGLAGGNPDTQYF.

V usage is TRBV14 and J usage is TRBJ2-5; 9 bases fit TRBD1. The CDR3 has 16 residues. The ends lost 3 bases at V and 7 bases at J; junction bases unmatched: 12. Germline-derived CDR1 and CDR2 are SGHDN and FVKESK. CDR3 in amino acids: CASSHMTGGSPGTQYF. Written as DNA, the CDR3 is TGTGCCAGCAGCCACATGACAGGGGGAAGTCCCGGGACCCAGTACTTC.

The rearrangement links TRBV11-2 to TRBJ2-7; 15 positions agree with TRBD2. Germline CDR1 reads SGHAT; CDR2 reads FQNNGV. Trimming took 5 bases from V and 0 from J; bases not matched to a gene: 8. CDR3 length: 18 amino acids. The CDR3 spells CASSLSGTSGRSSYEQYF. CDR3 sequence (DNA): TGTGCCAGCAGCCTATCCGGGACTAGCGGGAGGAGCTCCTACGAGCAGTACTTC.

The chain recombines TRBV20-1 with TRBJ2-1; D ambiguous. Trimming shortened V by 1 base and J by 5 bases, and 3 bases separated the two germline ends. This CDR3 comprises 11 residues. Germline CDR1 reads DFQATT; CDR2 reads SNEGSKA (reference sequence). CDR3 nucleotides: TGCAGTGCTAGAGCAGACAATGAGCAGTTCTTC. It is translated as CSARADNEQFF.

The chain employs TRBV19 and TRBJ1-5; no clear D. Trimming removed 6 bases at V and 1 base at J, with 10 bases between. Germline V CDR1 and CDR2: LNHDA, SQIVND (reference sequence). The CDR3 runs to 14 residues. The CDR3 DNA reads as TGTGCCAGTAGCCAAGGTCGGAGCAATCAGCCCCAGCATTTT. This gives the protein CASSQGRSNQPQHF. The variable domain in full, completed from reference TRBV19 and TRBJ1-5, reads DGGITQSPKYLFRKEGQNVTLSCEQNLNHDAMYWYRQDPGQGLRLIYYSQIVNDFQKGDIAEGYSVSREKKESFPLTVTSAQKNPTAFYLCASSQGRSNQPQHFGDGTRLSIL.

A word on this clone: Other DNA sequences from this sample encode an identical CDR3 as well. The gene calls are TRBV5-5 and TRBJ1-1, with TRBD1 as a possible D gene (6 bases). Germline V gene sequence: CDR1 SGHKS, CDR2 YYEKEE (reference sequence). The ends were cut back, 4 bases at V and 5 bases at J, with 18 bases in the middle. This CDR3 contains 15 residues. The CDR3 loop is CASSPGRGRRTEAFF. For the CDR3, the DNA is TGTGCCAGCAGCCCGGGGCGGGGGCGGCGAACTGAAGCTTTCTTT.

The chain combines TRBV7-9 with TRBJ2-7, with no clear D. Germline V lookup: CDR1 SEHNR, CDR2 FQNEAQ (reference sequence). The CDR3 runs to 12 residues. V was pared by 2 bases and J by 0 bases, with 2 bases between. CDR3 in DNA: TGTGCCAGCAGCTTAAGCTCCTACGAGCAGTACTTC. Amino acids: CASSLSSYEQYF. Full variable domain (remainder filled in from reference TRBV7-9 and TRBJ2-7): DTGVSQNPRHKITKRGQNVTFRCDPISEHNRLYWYRQTLGQGPEFLTYFQNEAQLEKSRLLSDRFSAERPKGSFSTLEIQRTEQGDSAMYLCASSLSSYEQYFGPGTRLTVT.

The V gene is TRBV6-1, the J gene TRBJ1-5, with D tentatively TRBD1 (5 bases). CDR3 length: 15 amino acids. Trimming removed 3 bases from V and 5 bases from J, with 14 bases in between. Germline assignment: CDR1 MNHNS and CDR2 SASEGT. CDR3 DNA sequence: TGTGCCAGCAGTGACTGGGGCGATGGATATCAGCCCCAGCATTTT. It yields the protein CASSDWGDGYQPQHF.

The V gene is TRBV4-1, the J gene TRBJ2-7; D may correspond to TRBD1 or TRBD2 (5 bases each). Germline V gene lookup returns CDR1 MGHRA and CDR2 YSYEKL. The V end lost 0 bases, the J end lost 12 bases, and 21 bases lay between the germline ends. The CDR3 is 15 residues long. In DNA, the CDR3 is TGCGCCAGCAGCCAAGATTTCCCCGGGGCAGTAGCTGCGTACTTC. As protein: CASSQDFPGAVAAYF.

This chain uses TRBV9 with TRBJ2-6; 8 bases align to TRBD1. The CDR3 is made up of 18 amino acids. After removal of 0 bases from V and 1 base from J, the junction contained 6 bases not matched to a gene. Germline V CDR1 and CDR2: SGDLS, YYNGEE. The DNA for the CDR3 is TGTGCCAGCAGCGTAGGCACAGGGGGGCAGTCTGGGGCCAACGTCCTGACTTTC. This codes for CASSVGTGGQSGANVLTF.

The gene calls are TRBV7-2 and TRBJ1-3; D gene unclear. Trimming removed 0 bases from V and 0 bases from J, with 6 bases in between. The CDR3 is 15 residues long. Germline CDR1 is SGHTA and CDR2 is FQGNSA. CDR3 bases: TGTGCCAGCAGCTTAGCCAGGCTCTCTGGAAACACCATATATTTT. Its protein product is CASSLARLSGNTIYF.

The CDR3 protein is CASSLWGGSYNEQFF. The CDR3 DNA sequence: TGTGCCAGCAGTTTGTGGGGGGGCTCCTACAATGAGCAGTTCTTC. This chain links TRBV27 with TRBJ2-1, with TRBD2 identical over 7 bases. The CDR3 totals 15 residues. Germline loops: CDR1 MNHEY, CDR2 SMNVEV (reference sequence). V was clipped by 3 bases and J by 0 bases; unmatched bases: 2.

In this sample, this clone turned up once. The V call is TRBV30, the J call TRBJ1-5; 7 positions agree with TRBD1. With V trimmed by 4 bases and J by 0 bases, 6 bases remained unmatched. The V gene's germline CDR1 is GTSNPN and CDR2 SVGIG (reference sequence). The CDR3 sequence is 15 residues long. The CDR3 spells CAWTGGDNSNQPQHF. CDR3 in DNA: TGTGCCTGGACAGGGGGTGACAATAGCAATCAGCCCCAGCATTTT.

The chain has TRBV18 and TRBJ1-3; possibly TRBD1 for D (5 bases). Between the trimmed V and J ends, which lost 0 bases and 0 bases, there was a span of 33 bases. Germline-derived CDR1 and CDR2 are KGHSH and LQKENI. The CDR3 length is 24 residues. In DNA, the CDR3 is TGTGCCAGCTCACCACCGCTGGGACGGATTCCCTTCACCCCGAGGCTTAGCTCTGGAAACACCATATATTTT. Amino acid sequence: CASSPPLGRIPFTPRLSSGNTIYF.

V gene TRBV4-1 combines with J gene TRBJ1-4, with TRBD1 as a possible D gene (6 bases). This CDR3 is 16 amino acids long. V was shortened by 8 bases and J by 2 bases, with 18 bases between the two germline ends. CDR1 and CDR2 from the germline V gene are MGHRA and YSYEKL. CDR3 sequence reads: CASLPIPGHTNEKLFF. CDR3 DNA sequence: TGCGCCAGCCTACCAATTCCGGGACATACTAATGAAAAACTGTTTTTT.

The V gene is TRBV7-9, the J gene TRBJ2-7; D is ambiguous. Looked up from germline, CDR1 is SEHNR and CDR2 is FQNEAQ (reference sequence). V was pared by 5 bases and J by 2 bases, with 13 bases between. This CDR3 region has 14 residues. CDR3 sequence reads: CASSAAAPPYEQYF. CDR3 nucleotide sequence: TGTGCCAGCAGCGCCGCCGCACCGCCCTACGAGCAGTACTTC. The full variable domain, rest sourced from reference TRBV7-9 and TRBJ2-7, is DTGVSQNPRHKITKRGQNVTFRCDPISEHNRLYWYRQTLGQGPEFLTYFQNEAQLEKSRLLSDRFSAERPKGSFSTLEIQRTEQGDSAMYLCASSAAAPPYEQYFGPGTRLTVT.

The rearrangement links TRBV25-1 to TRBJ2-7, with D maybe TRBD2 (6 bases). The CDR3 totals 12 residues. Between the trimmed V and J ends, which lost 8 bases and 0 bases, there was a span of 8 bases. Germline CDR1 is MGHDK and CDR2 is SYGVNS. In nucleotides, the CDR3 is TGTGCCAGCCGGGAGAACTCCTACGAGCAGTACTTC. Translating it yields CASRENSYEQYF.

The gene calls are TRBV19 and TRBJ2-2; D is ambiguous. This CDR3 is 15 amino acids long. Germline CDR1 and CDR2: LNHDA and SQIVND (reference sequence). V shed 8 bases and J shed 0 bases, with 13 bases lying between them. The CDR3 region is CASQTGLANTGELFF. CDR3 nucleotides: TGTGCCAGTCAAACCGGGCTGGCGAACACCGGGGAGCTGTTTTTT. The entire variable domain, with the rest obtained from reference TRBV19 and TRBJ2-2, is as follows: DGGITQSPKYLFRKEGQNVTLSCEQNLNHDAMYWYRQDPGQGLRLIYYSQIVNDFQKGDIAEGYSVSREKKESFPLTVTSAQKNPTAFYLCASQTGLANTGELFFGEGSRLTVL.

This chain uses TRBV11-3 with TRBJ2-7; D perhaps matches TRBD2 (5 bases). V was clipped by 2 bases and J by 3 bases, with 8 bases between them. CDR1 and CDR2 from the germline V gene are SGHNT and YENEEA. This CDR3 has 13 amino acids. This CDR3 reads CASSLNRDYEQYF. The CDR3 DNA reads TGTGCCAGCAGCTTAAACCGGGACTACGAGCAGTACTTC.